Below, 32 T cell receptor beta chains from the same sample are listed, as sequenced in a study of T cells in women clearing cervical HPV infection. TCRdb's table, derived via immunoSEQ multiplex PCR, lists solely in-frame clones and lacks some. The sample totals roughly 48,000 clones. Sequencing was performed on blood buffy coat. Every receptor here comes from a woman between 18 and 75 years old with a cervical HPV16 infection that either progressed to CIN3+ or cleared (not recorded which).

A word on this clone: The CDR3 end falls 3 residues outside the read, so it is completed with the germline J gene. This chain links TRBV20-1 with TRBJ2-3; 8 nucleotides match TRBD2. This CDR3 has 15 amino acids. CDR1 is DFQATT, CDR2 SNEGSKA, per germline (reference sequence). J was trimmed by 2 bases and V by 0 bases; bases with no gene match: 4. CDR3 loop: CSARDLAGHTDTQYF. The CDR3 bases that were read are TGCAGTGCTAGAGATCTAGCGGGTCACACAGATACG.

About this clone itself: Read data end 3 residues before the CDR3 end; the end is taken from the germline J gene. This sequence joins TRBV11-3 and TRBJ2-2, with no clear D. This CDR3 has 15 amino acids. CDR1 is SGHNT, CDR2 YENEEA, per germline. Trimming removed 0 bases from V and 0 bases from J, with 5 bases in between. CDR3 protein: CASSLDGTNTGELFF. The CDR3 bases that were read are TGTGCCAGCAGCTTAGATGGCACGAACACCGGGGAG.

Comment on this clone: Read data end 3 residues before the CDR3 end; the end is taken from the germline J gene. V is TRBV19 and J is TRBJ2-7; a weak D match, TRBD1 (6 bases). This CDR3 has 14 residues. Trimming shortened V by 4 bases and J by 0 bases, and 10 bases separated the two germline ends. Germline CDR1 is LNHDA and CDR2 is SQIVND (reference sequence). The CDR3 loop is CASSSQGTSYEQYF. Incomplete CDR3 DNA: TGTGCCAGTAGTAGCCAGGGGACCTCCTACGAG.

In the case of this clone: The CDR3 end falls 3 residues outside the read, so it is completed with the germline J gene. This rearrangement joins TRBV6-2 or TRBV6-3 to TRBJ1-2; TRBD1 is a possible D gene (6 bases). The germline gives CDR1 MNHEY, CDR2 SVGEGT. V lost 6 bases, J lost 7 bases, and 21 bases lay in between. This CDR3 contains 15 residues. CDR3 amino acids: CASRPRGRQQGGYTF. The sequenced CDR3 bases are TGTGCCAGCAGACCTCGAGGCAGGCAACAGGGTGGC.

To note about this clone: The read ends 3 residues shy of where the CDR3 ends; the end is completed using the germline J gene. The V gene is TRBV7-2, the J gene TRBJ1-1; D perhaps matches TRBD1 (6 bases). This CDR3 contains 14 residues. The V end was cut by 1 base, the J end by 6 bases, with 12 bases between. Germline V CDR1 and CDR2: SGHTA, FQGNSA. This chain's CDR3 is CASSLGPPGAEAFF. The CDR3 DNA, read in part, is TGTGCCAGCAGCTTAGGACCCCCAGGGGCTGAA.

As regards this clone: The CDR3 goes on 3 residues after the read ends, and that part is filled in from the germline J gene. This chain uses TRBV10-3 with TRBJ2-3, with D perhaps TRBD2 (5 bases). CDR1 is ENHRY and CDR2 is SYGVKD in the germline V gene. The CDR3 is made up of 12 amino acids. Trimming took 6 bases from V and 4 from J, leaving 8 bases between them. CDR3 DNA, as far as it was read: TGTGCCATCAGGGCGGAGGCAGATACG. Protein: CAIRAEADT. The complete CDR3 reads CAIRAEADTQYF.

To note about this clone: The sequence runs out 3 residues before the end of the CDR3; the remainder is reconstructed from the germline J gene. This chain uses TRBV6-4 with TRBJ2-1; the match to TRBD1 covers 9 bases. CDR1 MRHNA and CDR2 SNTAGT come from the germline V gene. V dropped 0 bases and J dropped 6; count of bases not matched to a gene: 0. This CDR3 is built from 14 residues. The DNA read from the CDR3 is TGTGCCAGCAGTGACTCGACAGGGGGCAATGAG. Its protein product is CASSDSTGGNE. The complete CDR3 reads CASSDSTGGNEQFF.

Of note for this clone: The read falls 3 residues short of the CDR3 end, and the missing part is taken from the germline J gene. The chain uses TRBV6-4 and TRBJ1-1, with D unclear. The CDR3 has 13 residues. Trimming took 5 bases from V and 6 from J, leaving 13 bases between them. CDR1 and CDR2 from the germline V gene are MRHNA and SNTAGT. CDR3 DNA, as far as it was read: TGTGCCAGCAGTCATACATTGGGCTCTGAA. Its translation: CASSHTLGSE. The whole CDR3 is CASSHTLGSEAFF.

Points on this clone: The CDR3 goes on 3 residues after the read ends, and that part is filled in from the germline J gene. The chain carries TRBV19 and TRBJ2-5; 8 bases align to TRBD1. V dropped 3 bases and J dropped 4; count of bases not matched to a gene: 4. This CDR3 comprises 14 residues. CDR1 is LNHDA, CDR2 SQIVND, per germline (reference sequence). The chain's CDR3 is CASSIGQGVETQYF. Partial CDR3 DNA: TGTGCCAGTAGTATCGGACAGGGAGTAGAGACC.

With regard to this clone: The CDR3 end falls 3 residues outside the read, so it is completed with the germline J gene. This chain links TRBV5-1 with TRBJ2-3; the D gene could be TRBD1 or TRBD2 (6 bases each). V lost 4 bases and J 2 bases, leaving 11 bases between the germline ends. This CDR3 is 14 amino acids long. Germline V lookup: CDR1 SGHRS, CDR2 YFSETQ. Partial CDR3 DNA: TGCGCCAGCAGCGGAGGGGGTACCACAGATACG. Its translation: CASSGGGTTDT. The CDR3 in full is CASSGGGTTDTQYF.

Remarks on this clone: The read ends 3 residues shy of where the CDR3 ends; the end is completed using the germline J gene. The V gene is TRBV5-5, the J gene TRBJ1-1; 10 bases are shared with TRBD1. The CDR3 is 13 residues long. Germline-derived CDR1 and CDR2 are SGHKS and YYEKEE (reference sequence). Incomplete CDR3 DNA: TGTGCCAGCAGCTTGGGACAGGGGGCATGG. Protein: CASSLGQGAW. The full CDR3 sequence reads CASSLGQGAWAFF. Together with reference TRBV5-5 and TRBJ1-1, the CDR3 gives the full variable domain: DAGVTQSPTHLIKTRGQQVTLRCSPISGHKSVSWYQQVLGQGPQFIFQYYEKEERGRGNFPDRFSARQFPNYSSELNVNALLLGDSALYLCASSLGQGAWAFFGQGTRLTVV.

With regard to this clone: The read terminates 3 residues ahead of where the CDR3 ends, so the germline J gene completes it. The genes are TRBV18 and TRBJ1-4; TRBD1 is a possible D gene (6 bases). CDR1 KGHSH and CDR2 LQKENI come from the germline V gene. The V and J ends lost 2 bases and 7 bases respectively, with 23 bases between them. The CDR3 totals 18 residues. This chain's CDR3 is CASSPGVVGTGISEKLFF. Partial CDR3 DNA: TGTGCCAGCTCACCAGGGGTCGTCGGCACAGGGATCAGTGAAAAA.

CDR3 protein: CASSPQGPEAFF. CDR3 DNA (partial): TGTGCCAGCAGCCCACAGGGGCCCGAA. The chain employs TRBV7-6 and TRBJ1-1, with TRBD1 matching 7 bases. The CDR3 end lies 3 residues beyond the end of the read and is filled in from the germline J gene. The CDR3 spans 12 residues. CDR1 SGHVS and CDR2 FNYEAQ come from the germline V gene.

Note on this clone: The CDR3 goes on 3 residues after the read ends, and that part is filled in from the germline J gene. V gene TRBV20-1 combines with J gene TRBJ2-5; 8 bases are shared with TRBD1. The CDR3 has 17 amino acids. Germline lookup yields CDR1 DFQATT and CDR2 SNEGSKA (reference sequence). The V segment lost 6 bases and the J segment 0 bases; nucleotides outside the gene matches: 15. The CDR3 is CSADRGPNLWYQETQYF. CDR3 bases read: TGCAGTGCAGACAGGGGACCTAACCTCTGGTACCAAGAGACC.

Remarks on this clone: The read ends 3 residues early relative to the CDR3; the germline J gene fills the gap. This sequence joins TRBV19 and TRBJ1-1; TRBD1 matches 10 bases. This CDR3 region has 14 residues. With 7 bases clipped from V and 7 bases from J, the junction kept 9 bases outside the gene matches. Germline V gene sequence: CDR1 LNHDA, CDR2 SQIVND (reference sequence). CDR3 DNA, as far as it was read: TGTGCCAGTACCCTACCCGGGACAGGGGATGAA. This translates into CASTLPGTGDE. The entire CDR3 sequence reads CASTLPGTGDEAFF.

On this clone: The missing CDR3 end, 3 residues past where the read stops, is filled in from the germline J gene. The chain uses TRBV11-2 and TRBJ1-6, with D uncertain. This CDR3 has 12 amino acids. V was pared by 5 bases and J by 6 bases, with 5 bases between. Germline assignment: CDR1 SGHAT and CDR2 FQNNGV. The CDR3: CASSPPNSPLHF. Partial CDR3 DNA: TGTGCCAGCAGCCCTCCTAATTCACCC.

Concerning this clone itself: The CDR3 extends 3 residues past the end of the read, so its final part is completed from the germline J gene. The rearrangement links TRBV11-2 to TRBJ1-2; 7 nucleotides match TRBD1. The V gene's germline CDR1 is SGHAT and CDR2 FQNNGV. This CDR3 region has 12 residues. Here the CDR3 reads CASSWGQTGYTF. Partial CDR3 DNA: TGTGCCAGCAGCTGGGGACAGACGGGC.

As regards this clone: The read comes to an end 3 residues before the CDR3 does, leaving the germline J gene to fill in the end. The chain employs TRBV19 and TRBJ2-5, with 9 bases that match TRBD2. This CDR3 is built from 16 residues. Germline-derived CDR1 and CDR2 are LNHDA and SQIVND (reference sequence). The trim removed 3 bases at V and 5 bases at J, leaving 10 bases unmatched. This chain's CDR3 is CASSISRSGGRETQYF. Partial CDR3 DNA: TGTGCCAGTAGTATCTCTCGCAGCGGGGGGCGCGAGACC.

As concerns this clone: The CDR3 is cut off 3 residues early in the read; its end comes from the germline J gene. The J gene is TRBJ2-7, the V gene TRBV19, with 7 nucleotides matching TRBD1. In germline, CDR1 is LNHDA, CDR2 SQIVND (reference sequence). With V trimmed by 6 bases and J by 0 bases, 5 bases remained unmatched. The CDR3 is made up of 14 amino acids. The CDR3 protein is CASSPRDSSYEQYF. CDR3 bases read: TGTGCCAGTAGCCCACGGGACAGCTCCTACGAG.

CDR3 loop: CASSTQQGSEAFF. CDR3 DNA (partial): TGTGCCAGCTCAACACAACAGGGTTCTGAA. The chain uses TRBV18 and TRBJ1-1, with D possibly TRBD1 on 6 matching bases. The read finishes 3 residues shy of the CDR3 end, and the germline J gene is used to complete it. CDR3 length equals 13 residues. Germline CDR1 KGHSH, CDR2 LQKENI. V was trimmed by 5 bases and J by 6 bases, leaving 13 bases between them.

Worth noting for this clone: The read stops 3 residues short of the end of the CDR3; the missing end is completed from the germline J gene. The V gene is TRBV20-1, the J gene TRBJ2-7; D perhaps matches TRBD1 (6 bases). This CDR3 is built from 16 residues. Looked up from germline, CDR1 is DFQATT and CDR2 is SNEGSKA (reference sequence). Between the trimmed V and J ends, which lost 2 bases and 2 bases, there was a span of 19 bases. Here the CDR3 reads CSARHPSRTVAYEQYF. Partial CDR3 DNA: TGCAGTGCTAGACACCCATCCCGGACAGTCGCCTACGAG.

Of note for this clone: With the read ending 3 residues before the CDR3 end, the germline J gene is used to fill in that end. The chain recombines TRBV5-4 with TRBJ1-3; no clear D. Trimming cost V 1 base and J 0 bases, with 8 bases left between them. CDR3 length equals 15 residues. From germline, CDR1 is SGHNT and CDR2 YYREEE (reference sequence). CDR3 DNA, as far as it was read: TGTGCCAGCAGCTTGAGCGGTGGCTCTGGAAACACC. Its translation is CASSLSGGSGNT. The CDR3 in its entirety is CASSLSGGSGNTIYF.

A remark on this clone: The read comes to an end 3 residues before the CDR3 does, leaving the germline J gene to fill in the end. Other nucleotide sequences from this sample produce the same CDR3. The J gene is TRBJ1-1, the V gene TRBV19; D possibly corresponds to TRBD1 (6 bases). V dropped 5 bases and J dropped 2 bases, with 12 bases sitting between them. The CDR3 has 14 residues. Germline CDR1 is LNHDA and CDR2 is SQIVND (reference sequence). The CDR3 DNA, read in part, is TGTGCCAGTAGTCTACAGGGCGGAAACACTGAA. It specifies CASSLQGGNTE. The CDR3 reads in full as CASSLQGGNTEAFF.

A word on this clone: The CDR3 goes on 3 residues after the read ends, and that part is filled in from the germline J gene. The chain carries TRBV19 and TRBJ2-2; the D gene could be TRBD1 or TRBD2 (6 bases each). Germline lookup yields CDR1 LNHDA and CDR2 SQIVND (reference sequence). Trimming stripped 7 bases from V and 4 bases from J, with 16 bases between. This CDR3 contains 15 residues. The CDR3 sequence: CASIPSGGGTGELFF. CDR3 bases read: TGTGCCAGTATCCCGAGCGGAGGGGGCACCGGGGAG. Full variable domain (remainder filled in from reference TRBV19 and TRBJ2-2): DGGITQSPKYLFRKEGQNVTLSCEQNLNHDAMYWYRQDPGQGLRLIYYSQIVNDFQKGDIAEGYSVSREKKESFPLTVTSAQKNPTAFYLCASIPSGGGTGELFFGEGSRLTVL.

The covered CDR3 bases are TGTGCCAGTAACCCTACAGGGAATGAAAAA. It codes for CASNPTGNEK. The CDR3 reads in full as CASNPTGNEKLFF. The V and J genes are TRBV19 and TRBJ1-4, with D possibly being TRBD1 (6 bases). The read halts 3 residues ahead of the CDR3 end, with the missing end drawn from the germline J gene. V was shortened by 7 bases and J by 5 bases, with 11 bases between the two germline ends. The length of the CDR3 is 13 residues. CDR1 and CDR2 from the germline V gene are LNHDA and SQIVND (reference sequence).

On this clone: The CDR3 end falls 3 residues outside the read, so it is completed with the germline J gene. This chain links TRBV5-4 with TRBJ1-6; D gene unclear. Trimming cost V 1 base and J 5 bases, with 7 bases left between them. The CDR3 covers 14 residues. The germline V gene has CDR1 SGHNT and CDR2 YYREEE (reference sequence). The CDR3 sequence is CASSLQVNNSPLHF. The covered CDR3 bases are TGTGCCAGCAGCTTGCAGGTTAATAATTCACCC.

Comments on this clone: The DNA ends 3 residues before the CDR3 does, and the rest of the CDR3 is filled in from the germline J gene. This chain uses TRBV19 with TRBJ1-2; 12 bases are shared with TRBD1. The CDR3 runs 17 residues. The germline CDR1 and CDR2 sequences are LNHDA and SQIVND (reference sequence). The J segment lost 3 bases and the V segment lost 5 bases, leaving 10 bases of the junction unmatched. The CDR3 DNA, read in part, is TGTGCCAGTAGTGTTGGGACAGGGGGCGCTGATGACTATGGC. This encodes CASSVGTGGADDYG. The CDR3 in its entirety is CASSVGTGGADDYGYTF.

Worth noting for this clone: The CDR3 end lies 3 residues beyond the end of the read and is filled in from the germline J gene. This chain links TRBV18 with TRBJ2-2; the D gene is possibly TRBD1 (6 bases). V lost 0 bases and J 8 bases, leaving 16 bases between the germline ends. Germline CDR1 is KGHSH and CDR2 is LQKENI. This CDR3 spans 16 amino acids. CDR3 in amino acids: CASSPPTPGDQGELFF. The part of the CDR3 DNA that was read is TGTGCCAGCTCACCACCGACCCCAGGGGATCAAGGGGAG.

Regarding this clone: The read is 3 residues too short to cover the CDR3 end, so that end is filled in from the germline J gene. V usage is TRBV2 and J usage is TRBJ2-7; possibly TRBD2 for D (6 bases). The CDR3 covers 14 residues. V shed 5 bases and J shed 5 bases, with 16 bases lying between them. Germline values: CDR1 SNHLY, CDR2 FYNNEI. CDR3 bases read: TGTGCCAGCAGTCGAAGCGGGTTAAAAGACGAG. Protein sequence: CASSRSGLKDE. The full CDR3 protein reads CASSRSGLKDEQYF.

A word on this clone: Read sequence stops 3 residues before the CDR3 end, and the germline J gene provides the missing end. The V and J genes are TRBV19 and TRBJ2-7; a weak D match, TRBD1 (6 bases). The CDR3 sequence is 14 residues long. Deletions cut 5 bases from V and 2 bases from J, with 13 bases between. Germline CDR1 LNHDA, CDR2 SQIVND (reference sequence). CDR3: CASSAGRGTYEQYF. The CDR3 DNA, read in part, is TGTGCCAGTAGTGCAGGCAGGGGCACCTACGAG.

Comments on this clone: The CDR3 end falls 3 residues outside the read, so it is completed with the germline J gene. V is TRBV19 and J is TRBJ1-1, with no clear D. V was trimmed by 2 bases and J by 0 bases, leaving 4 bases between them. Germline V gene lookup returns CDR1 LNHDA and CDR2 SQIVND (reference sequence). This CDR3 is built from 13 residues. The CDR3 DNA, read in part, is TGTGCCAGTAGTATAAGGTTGAACACTGAA. Encoded protein: CASSIRLNTE. Given in full, the CDR3 is CASSIRLNTEAFF.

In regard to this clone: The DNA ends 3 residues before the CDR3 does, and the rest of the CDR3 is filled in from the germline J gene. V usage is TRBV19 and J usage is TRBJ1-5, with TRBD1 identical over 11 bases. Trimming cost V 9 bases and J 4 bases; bases outside gene matches: 5. The CDR3 totals 14 residues. The germline CDR1 and CDR2 sequences are LNHDA and SQIVND (reference sequence). Partial CDR3 DNA: TGTGCCAGCCGGGACAGGGGGGTAAATCAGCCC. This translates into CASRDRGVNQP. The full CDR3 protein reads CASRDRGVNQPQHF.